These 22 T cell receptor beta chains share one sample of origin, sequenced in a study of neurological immune-mediated disorders. TCRdb ran MiXCR on the 5' RACE reads and lists one entry per CDR3 protein. The table has about 74,000 distinct CDR3 sequences, 4% to 6% seen once; the top ten hold just under 7.5%. Sequencing used PBMCs. The receptors shown here come from a man aged 18 to 30 with multiple sclerosis.

This sequence joins TRBV6-2 or TRBV6-3 and TRBJ1-2, with 7 positions matching TRBD1. The CDR3 length is 21 residues. J lost 2 bases, V lost 2 bases, and 23 bases had no gene match. Germline CDR1 is MNHEY and CDR2 is SVGEGT. CDR3: CASSYLLRGPSKGTENYGYTF. The CDR3 DNA reads TGTGCCAGCAGTTACCTCCTGAGAGGCCCGTCAAAGGGGACAGAGAACTATGGCTACACCTTC.

With respect to this clonotype: At one of its ends the junction is not consistent with the germline gene, which may arise from a read error. The CDR3 DNA is TGTGCCAGCTCGCCGCTCCCAGGGGGCATTAGCAATCAGCCCCAGAATTTT. Amino acid sequence: CASSPLPGGISNQPQNF. The chain has TRBV18 and TRBJ1-5, with 8 bases aligning to TRBD1. The CDR3 length is 17 residues. From germline, CDR1 is KGHSH and CDR2 LQKENI.

This clonotype came up many times. The chain links TRBV6-2 or TRBV6-3 to TRBJ2-2; perhaps D is TRBD1 or TRBD2 (5 bases each). The V end was cut by 5 bases, the J end by 3 bases, with 16 bases between. CDR1 and CDR2 (germline): MNHEY, SVGEGT. The CDR3 is 16 residues long. CDR3 residues: CASSGRKGSDTGELFF. CDR3 nucleotides: TGTGCCAGCAGTGGACGGAAGGGGAGCGACACCGGGGAGCTGTTTTTT.

This clonotype appeared many times. The chain is built from TRBV5-1 and TRBJ1-5, with a weak D call TRBD1 (6 bases). CDR3 length: 14 amino acids. The germline V gene has CDR1 SGHRS and CDR2 YFSETQ. V was clipped by 4 bases and J by 4 bases, with 12 bases between them. The CDR3 reads CASSDGQQNQPQHF. In nucleotides, the CDR3 is TGCGCCAGCAGCGACGGACAGCAGAATCAGCCCCAGCATTTT.

This clonotype was picked up many times. The gene calls are TRBV28 and TRBJ2-2, with a weak D call TRBD1 (5 bases). V gave up 6 bases and J gave up 1 base, with 9 bases separating them. Germline CDR1 MDHEN, CDR2 SYDVKM. This CDR3 region has 14 residues. The DNA of the CDR3 is TGTGCCAGCAGGACCGGACAGAACACCGGGGAGCTGTTTTTT. Translating it yields CASRTGQNTGELFF.

This clonotype has only a few counts. V is TRBV5-6 and J is TRBJ2-5, with 8 positions matching TRBD2. Germline CDR1 SGHDT, CDR2 YYEEEE. The CDR3 is 18 amino acids. J was trimmed by 0 bases and V by 2 bases; bases with no gene match: 12. CDR3 sequence: CASSFAPGGGTYQETQYF. The CDR3 bases are TGTGCCAGCAGCTTTGCTCCTGGCGGGGGGACGTACCAAGAGACCCAGTACTTC.

This clonotype was detected ten times or more. The chain joins TRBV12-3 or TRBV12-4 to TRBJ1-2, with TRBD1 as a possible D gene (5 bases). V lost 5 bases and J lost 3, with 10 bases in between. The CDR3 length is 13 residues. Written as DNA, the CDR3 is TGTGCCAGCAGTCTCGGGACTCACTATGGCTACACCTTC. It codes for CASSLGTHYGYTF.

This clonotype was recorded a few times. The chain uses TRBV4-1 and TRBJ2-1; D is unclear. V lost 0 bases and J 5 bases, leaving 17 bases between the germline ends. Germline V lookup: CDR1 MGHRA, CDR2 YSYEKL. The CDR3 runs 17 residues. CDR3 residues: CASSQDMIVVVNNEQFF. In nucleotides, the CDR3 is TGCGCCAGCAGCCAAGACATGATAGTAGTCGTCAACAATGAGCAGTTCTTC.

This clonotype came up many times. The rearrangement links TRBV6-1 to TRBJ1-5; 8 bases align to TRBD1. CDR3 length equals 16 residues. Germline V gene sequence: CDR1 MNHNS, CDR2 SASEGT. J gave up 5 bases and V 6 bases, and 12 bases lay outside the gene matches. CDR3 sequence: CASRLRGAGGDQPQHF. CDR3 in DNA: TGTGCCAGCAGACTTCGAGGGGCAGGGGGCGATCAGCCCCAGCATTTT.

This clonotype was counted many times. V and J are TRBV2 and TRBJ1-1; no reliable D call. The CDR3 has 14 residues. The ends were cut back, 4 bases at V and 0 bases at J, with 9 bases in the middle. CDR1 is SNHLY and CDR2 is FYNNEI in the germline V gene. CDR3 loop: CASSGSSLNTEAFF. The CDR3 coding sequence is TGTGCCAGCAGTGGAAGTAGTCTGAACACTGAAGCTTTCTTT.

This clonotype was detected many times. The V and J genes are TRBV7-8 and TRBJ1-1; D is undetermined. The CDR3 runs 15 residues. Trimming left V 2 bases short and J 6 bases short, with 16 bases between. The V gene's germline CDR1 is SGHVS and CDR2 FQNEAQ. CDR3 in DNA: TGTGCCAGCAGCTTATTATCTTTGGGGTCCTCTGAAGCTTTCTTT. The encoded protein is CASSLLSLGSSEAFF. The full variable domain, with the rest looked up from reference TRBV7-8 and TRBJ1-1, is GAGVSQSPRYKVAKRGQDVALRCDPISGHVSLFWYQQALGQGPEFLTYFQNEAQLDKSGLPSDRFFAERPEGSVSTLKIQRTQQEDSAVYLCASSLLSLGSSEAFFGQGTRLTVV.

This clonotype has a count of ten or more. The gene calls are TRBV24-1 and TRBJ1-5, with D perhaps TRBD1 (5 bases). The V end lost 4 bases, the J end lost 2 bases, and 14 bases lay between the germline ends. CDR1 is KGHDR and CDR2 is SFDVKD in the germline V gene. CDR3 length: 16 amino acids. CDR3 nucleotides: TGTGCCACCAGTGACCCTCGGGACGGTCGCAATCAGCCCCAGCATTTT. Translated: CATSDPRDGRNQPQHF.

This clonotype has at least ten counts. The V call is TRBV5-1, the J call TRBJ2-2; D call uncertain. The V and J ends lost 4 bases and 7 bases respectively, with 5 bases between them. Germline V gene data show CDR1 as SGHRS and CDR2 as YFSETQ. The CDR3 consists of 11 residues. DNA of the CDR3: TGCGCCAGCAGCGGTGGCGGGGAGCTGTTTTTT. This gives the protein CASSGGGELFF.

This clonotype was counted ten times or more. CDR3 protein: CASSLIAGGQFF. The CDR3 DNA is TGTGCCAGCAGCTTAATAGCGGGAGGGCAGTTCTTC. This chain uses TRBV5-6 with TRBJ2-1; TRBD2 agrees at 10 bases. Per germline, CDR1 SGHDT and CDR2 YYEEEE. Trimming cost V 2 bases and J 12 bases; bases outside gene matches: 2. This CDR3 is 12 amino acids long. The full variable domain, completed using reference TRBV5-6 and TRBJ2-1, is DAGVTQSPTHLIKTRGQQVTLRCSPKSGHDTVSWYQQALGQGPQFIFQYYEEEERQRGNFPDRFSGHQFPNYSSELNVNALLLGDSALYLCASSLIAGGQFFGPGTRLTVL.

As for this clonotype: Germline is not matched at one junction end, which may reflect a read error. The genes are TRBV28 and TRBJ1-6; D remains unclear. CDR1 is MDHEN, CDR2 SYDVKM, per germline. The length of the CDR3 is 17 residues. Here the CDR3 DNA reads TGTGCCAGCAGTTTACCTAAGGTTGGAGGAATTAATTCACCCCTCAACTTT. Translated, it gives CASSLPKVGGINSPLNF.

At least ten counts were recorded for this clonotype. The chain couples TRBV5-1 to TRBJ2-5; 7 positions agree with TRBD1. Losses at the gene ends were 2 bases for V and 5 bases for J; bases not matched to a gene: 9. The germline gives CDR1 SGHRS, CDR2 YFSETQ. There are 15 residues in the CDR3. CDR3 amino acids: CASSFDTQGVETQYF. DNA for the CDR3: TGCGCCAGCAGCTTCGACACCCAGGGGGTGGAGACCCAGTACTTC.

The sample holds many counts of this clonotype. The chain uses TRBV20-1 and TRBJ1-3; 8 positions match TRBD1. CDR3 length equals 17 residues. V was clipped by 1 base and J by 1 base; unmatched bases: 9. In germline, CDR1 is DFQATT, CDR2 SNEGSKA (reference sequence). Here the CDR3 DNA reads TGCAGTGCTAGAGGGGAGGACTGGACAGGGTCTGGAAACACCATATATTTT. It is translated as CSARGEDWTGSGNTIYF.

Of note for this clonotype: A much larger clone differs from this one at a single base, so this may be a read error. The chain employs TRBV20-1 and TRBJ1-3, with no clear D. V shed 4 bases and J shed 2 bases, with 12 bases lying between them. This CDR3 has 14 amino acids. Germline CDR1 DFQATT, CDR2 SNEGSKA (reference sequence). CDR3 loop: CSAMQNQAGNTIYF. DNA of the CDR3: TGCAGTGCTATGCAGAACCAAGCTGGAAACACCATATATTTT.

This clonotype was observed at least ten times. At one end, the junction sequence differs from germline, possibly due to a read error. This rearrangement joins TRBV27 to TRBJ1-6; D gene unclear. This CDR3 has 16 residues. CDR1 and CDR2 (germline): MNHEY, SMNVEV (reference sequence). The chain's CDR3 is CASMSIGSGNNSPLNF. DNA for the CDR3: TGTGCCAGCATGAGCATCGGGTCAGGCAATAATTCACCCCTCAACTTT.

This clonotype was seen many times. The chain has TRBV20-1 and TRBJ1-5; a possible D gene is TRBD1 (6 bases). Trimming shortened V by 7 bases and J by 7 bases, and 17 bases separated the two germline ends. The germline V gene encodes CDR1 DFQATT and CDR2 SNEGSKA (reference sequence). The CDR3 is 13 amino acids. The CDR3 region has the DNA TGCAGTGGGTCGGGGGGCCTAGAGCAGCCCCAGCATTTT. Protein sequence: CSGSGGLEQPQHF.

This clonotype was counted many times. With a much larger clone just one base away, this may be a read error. The chain carries TRBV20-1 and TRBJ2-1, with no clear D. CDR1 is DFQATT and CDR2 is SNEGSKA in the germline V gene (reference sequence). V lost 2 bases to trimming and J lost 3 bases, with 14 bases between them. The CDR3 consists of 15 residues. CDR3 protein: CSARRPDNHYNEQFF. CDR3 nucleotide sequence: TGCAGTGCTAGACGGCCAGACAACCACTACAATGAGCAGTTCTTC.

This clonotype was seen many times. The chain carries TRBV6-4 and TRBJ2-3, with 11 positions matching TRBD2. In germline, CDR1 is MRHNA, CDR2 SNTAGT. Losses at the gene ends were 5 bases for V and 5 bases for J; bases not matched to a gene: 6. The CDR3 contains 15 residues. The CDR3 here is CASSSTSGKVDTQYF. CDR3 DNA sequence: TGTGCCAGCAGTTCGACTAGCGGGAAGGTAGATACGCAGTATTTT.